What follows are 4 T cell receptor beta chains derived from one specimen sequenced in a study of cytomegalovirus exposure and HLA in healthy donors. Sequencing used immunoSEQ multiplex PCR; TCRdb keeps in-frame clones, though not all of them. The sample has approximately 150,000 clones; approximately 90% are singletons. Sequencing was performed on PBMCs. The source of these receptors is a man aged 18 to 35 in good health and CMV-seronegative.

The V and J genes are TRBV18 and TRBJ2-7; a weak D match, TRBD1 (6 bases). The CDR3 contains 14 residues. CDR1 and CDR2 from the germline V gene are KGHSH and LQKENI. Deletions cut 4 bases from V and 3 bases from J, with 13 bases between. In nucleotides, the CDR3 is TGTGCCAGCTCACGGGTGGCAGGGGACTACGAGCAGTACTTC. The encoded protein is CASSRVAGDYEQYF. Full variable domain (outside the CDR3, taken from reference TRBV18 and TRBJ2-7): NAGVMQNPRHLVRRRGQEARLRCSPMKGHSHVYWYRQLPEEGLKFMVYLQKENIIDESGMPKERFSAEFPKEGPSILRIQQVVRGDSAAYFCASSRVAGDYEQYFGPGTRLTVT.

V gene TRBV7-9 combines with J gene TRBJ2-2, with 9 bases fitting TRBD1. The junction had 3 bases not matched to a gene; V was cut back by 4 bases and J by 3 bases. Germline V CDR1 and CDR2: SEHNR, FQNEAQ (reference sequence). CDR3 length equals 15 residues. CDR3 protein: CASSSRTGDTGELFF. The CDR3 DNA sequence: TGTGCCAGCAGCTCAAGGACAGGGGACACCGGGGAGCTGTTTTTT.

The V call is TRBV15, the J call TRBJ2-5; 7 nucleotides agree with TRBD1. Trimming removed 0 bases from V and 3 bases from J; junction bases left unmatched: 7. This CDR3 region has 16 residues. CDR1 LNHNV and CDR2 YYDKDF come from the germline V gene (reference sequence). The CDR3 sequence is CATSRDHPGTEETQYF. CDR3 DNA: TGTGCCACCAGCAGAGATCACCCTGGGACAGAAGAGACCCAGTACTTC.

The chain links TRBV7-8 to TRBJ2-1, with 13 bases that match TRBD2. Trimming at V came to 1 base and at J to 10 bases, leaving 1 base not matched to a gene. Germline lookup yields CDR1 SGHVS and CDR2 FQNEAQ. The CDR3 totals 14 residues. In nucleotides, the CDR3 is TGTGCCAGCAGCTTAGAACTAGCGGGAGGGGAGCAGTTCTTC. It specifies CASSLELAGGEQFF.